The 29 T cell receptor beta chains listed next were all sequenced from one sample in a study of blood T cells in healthy people across ages. Primers used in a second PCR of roughly 6 to 11 cycles were a sample-barcoded 5' primer and a J-beta primer mix. TCRdb re-derived calls from the 5' RACE reads in MiXCR, one entry per CDR3 protein. The profile covers 1,100,000 or so distinct CDR3 sequences, with more than 40% appearing a single time and approximately 17% taken by the ten largest. Specimen: blood. These receptors were obtained from a woman aged 55-70 years in good health.

The chain combines TRBV12-3 or TRBV12-4 with TRBJ2-1; 8 bases map to TRBD1. V was clipped by 1 base and J by 7 bases; unmatched bases: 6. This CDR3 has 15 residues. CDR3 sequence: CASSLGSGGLNEQFF. As DNA, the CDR3 is TGTGCCAGCAGTTTAGGGTCAGGGGGCTTGAATGAGCAGTTCTTC.

As to this clonotype: An end of the junction differs from the germline gene, which may be a read error. The chain carries TRBV3-1 and TRBJ1-1; TRBD1 matches at 7 bases. Germline V lookup: CDR1 LGHDT, CDR2 YNNKEL (reference sequence). The CDR3 runs to 15 residues. The CDR3 protein is CASSEEQGLNTEAFF. DNA for the CDR3: TGTGCCAGCAGCGAAGAACAGGGGCTGAACACTGAAGCTTTCTTT.

V usage is TRBV29-1 and J usage is TRBJ1-1, with D unclear. Trimming shortened V by 4 bases and J by 3 bases, and 12 bases separated the two germline ends. Germline V gene sequence: CDR1 SQVTM, CDR2 ANQGSEA. This CDR3 comprises 13 residues. The CDR3 DNA follows: TGCAGCGTTGGGTTTGAGAGATACACTGAAGCTTTCTTT. Residues: CSVGFERYTEAFF.

This clonotype came up a few times. The chain uses TRBV20-1 and TRBJ2-4; 7 nucleotides agree with TRBD2. The V and J ends lost 8 bases and 9 bases, in that order; junction bases with no gene match: 7. The CDR3 sequence is 11 residues long. CDR1 and CDR2 (germline): DFQATT, SNEGSKA (reference sequence). For the CDR3, the DNA is TGCAGTCACCGTTGGGGGGGCATTCAGTACTTC. As protein: CSHRWGGIQYF.

This chain links TRBV28 with TRBJ2-7; possible D gene TRBD1, 6 bases. V gave up 5 bases and J gave up 0 bases, with 20 bases separating them. Germline CDR1 is MDHEN and CDR2 is SYDVKM. This CDR3 contains 17 residues. The CDR3 nucleotides read TGTGCCAGCAGTCCTCTACCTACAGGGTTCGGCTCCTACGAGCAGTACTTC. It is translated as CASSPLPTGFGSYEQYF.

V gene TRBV6-5 combines with J gene TRBJ2-7; D may be TRBD2 (5 bases). CDR1 is MNHEY, CDR2 SVGAGI, per germline. CDR3 size: 13 residues. V was trimmed by 6 bases and J by 0 bases, leaving 9 bases between them. The CDR3 loop is CASRPGNSYEQYF. The CDR3 nucleotides read TGTGCCAGCAGACCCGGGAACTCCTACGAGCAGTACTTC.

This clonotype was seen more than once but under ten times. This chain links TRBV9 with TRBJ2-3; possible D gene TRBD2, 7 bases. V lost 4 bases, J lost 0 bases, and 15 bases lay in between. Germline-derived CDR1 and CDR2 are SGDLS and YYNGEE. The CDR3 consists of 16 residues. The CDR3 sequence: CASSPSGGGSTDTQYF. CDR3 DNA: TGTGCCAGCAGCCCTAGTGGCGGGGGCAGCACAGATACGCAGTATTTT.

This rearrangement joins TRBV7-3 to TRBJ2-5; 9 positions match TRBD1. The CDR3 is 16 amino acids. V lost 3 bases, J lost 5 bases, and 10 bases stayed unmatched. The V gene's germline CDR1 is SGHTA and CDR2 FQGTGA. CDR3 region: CASSFLVQGARETQYF. In DNA, the CDR3 is TGTGCCAGCAGCTTCCTCGTACAGGGGGCGCGGGAGACCCAGTACTTC.

This sequence joins TRBV9 and TRBJ2-7; D is possibly TRBD1 (5 bases). CDR3 length: 16 residues. V lost 2 bases and J lost 2, with 17 bases in between. Germline lookup yields CDR1 SGDLS and CDR2 YYNGEE. The CDR3 nucleotides are TGTGCCAGCAGCGTTTCGGACACCTATCTTACCTACGAGCAGTACTTC. It translates to CASSVSDTYLTYEQYF.

This clonotype has more than one count but fewer than ten. The chain joins TRBV6-5 to TRBJ2-5; TRBD2 matches 10 bases. The CDR3 is 16 amino acids. In germline, CDR1 is MNHEY, CDR2 SVGAGI. Trimming cost V 6 bases and J 11 bases; bases outside gene matches: 18. CDR3 residues: CASSLSGTSETREQYF. For the CDR3, the DNA is TGTGCCAGCAGCCTTTCCGGGACTAGCGAAACCCGGGAGCAGTACTTC.

The chain is built from TRBV12-5 and TRBJ1-2, with TRBD1 identical over 9 bases. This CDR3 is 13 amino acids long. J was trimmed by 6 bases and V by 7 bases; bases with no gene match: 6. CDR1 is LGHNT, CDR2 FRNRAP, per germline. In DNA form, the CDR3 reads TGTGCTAGTGCCCTTACAGGGGGCAATGGCTACACCTTC. Its protein product is CASALTGGNGYTF.

The genes are TRBV10-3 and TRBJ1-5, with TRBD1 matching 7 bases. The CDR3 extends over 15 amino acids. Germline V gene data show CDR1 as ENHRY and CDR2 as SYGVKD. V gave up 5 bases and J gave up 1 base; unmatched junction bases: 5. For the CDR3, the DNA is TGTGCCATCAGTACAGGGGAGGAAAGCAATCAGCCCCAGCATTTT. Amino acids: CAISTGEESNQPQHF.

This clonotype was observed a handful of times. The rearrangement joins TRBV6-5 to TRBJ2-7, with D unresolved. The germline V gene encodes CDR1 MNHEY and CDR2 SVGAGI. V lost 0 bases and J lost 5, with 14 bases in between. The CDR3 runs to 15 residues. For the CDR3, the DNA is TGTGCCAGCAGTTACTCAGAAATAATTCTGGACGAGCAGTACTTC. It yields the protein CASSYSEIILDEQYF.

This clonotype has more than one count but fewer than ten. This rearrangement joins TRBV5-1 to TRBJ2-7, with 8 positions matching TRBD1. Germline V CDR1 and CDR2: SGHRS, YFSETQ. The length of the CDR3 is 13 residues. The junction had 6 bases not matched to a gene; V was cut back by 5 bases and J by 5 bases. The CDR3 region is CASSWTGFDEQYF. The CDR3 bases are TGCGCCAGCAGTTGGACAGGGTTCGACGAGCAGTACTTC.

This clonotype was recorded a few times. This chain joins TRBV9 and TRBJ1-4, with D hard to call. Germline V gene lookup returns CDR1 SGDLS and CDR2 YYNGEE. Between the trimmed V and J ends, which lost 0 bases and 7 bases, there was a span of 10 bases. The CDR3 consists of 14 residues. CDR3 in DNA: TGTGCCAGCAGCGTAGATAACGCGGGTGAAAAACTGTTTTTT. Residues: CASSVDNAGEKLFF.

J is TRBJ2-1 and V is TRBV27, with 11 bases fitting TRBD2. This CDR3 comprises 17 residues. Germline values: CDR1 MNHEY, CDR2 SMNVEV (reference sequence). V lost 1 base to trimming and J lost 9 bases; unmatched junction nucleotides: 11. As DNA, the CDR3 is TGTGCCAGCAGTTTATTTAGCGGGAGGGCCAAAGTGGGTGAGCAGTTCTTC. Protein: CASSLFSGRAKVGEQFF.

V gene TRBV6-2 or TRBV6-3 combines with J gene TRBJ1-5; TRBD1 matches 8 bases. The V segment lost 11 bases and the J segment 2 bases; nucleotides outside the gene matches: 11. Germline CDR1 reads MNHEY; CDR2 reads SVGEGT. This CDR3 region has 15 residues. CDR3 coding DNA: TGTGCCTCCAAATCGGGGGGACAGGGCAATCAGCCCCAGCATTTT. Protein: CASKSGGQGNQPQHF.

The rearrangement uses TRBV29-1 and TRBJ2-5; perhaps TRBD1 as D (7 bases). The CDR3 sequence is 13 residues long. Germline assignment: CDR1 SQVTM and CDR2 ANQGSEA. V shed 8 bases and J shed 11 bases, with 24 bases lying between them. This CDR3 is CSTTGDSYNEQYF. The CDR3 bases are TGCAGCACTACAGGGGACTCCTACAATGAGCAGTACTTC.

This clonotype was observed a few times. This chain links TRBV6-5 with TRBJ2-5; 9 bases agree with TRBD2. With V trimmed by 1 base and J by 4 bases, 7 bases remained unmatched. CDR3 length: 16 residues. Germline V gives CDR1 MNHEY, CDR2 SVGAGI. Here the CDR3 reads CASSYFLAGAVETQYF. CDR3 bases: TGTGCCAGCAGTTACTTTTTAGCGGGAGCGGTAGAGACCCAGTACTTC.

The chain employs TRBV9 and TRBJ2-7, with D maybe TRBD1 (6 bases). The CDR3 extends over 15 amino acids. Germline V gene sequence: CDR1 SGDLS, CDR2 YYNGEE. Trimming shortened V by 0 bases and J by 2 bases, and 12 bases separated the two germline ends. The CDR3 is CASSVGWTDTYEQYF. Written as DNA, the CDR3 is TGTGCCAGCAGCGTAGGTTGGACAGACACCTACGAGCAGTACTTC. Drawing the rest from reference TRBV9 and TRBJ2-7, the complete variable domain is DSGVTQTPKHLITATGQRVTLRCSPRSGDLSVYWYQQSLDQGLQFLIQYYNGEERAKGNILERFSAQQFPDLHSELNLSSLELGDSALYFCASSVGWTDTYEQYFGPGTRLTVT.

The chain recombines TRBV11-2 with TRBJ1-6; D not resolved. Germline values: CDR1 SGHAT, CDR2 FQNNGV. V was cut by 3 bases and J by 7 bases, with 4 bases left in between. The CDR3 has 12 amino acids. The CDR3 protein is CASSFENSPLHF. CDR3 sequence (DNA): TGTGCCAGCAGCTTCGAGAATTCACCCCTCCACTTT.

The chain joins TRBV4-2 to TRBJ2-1, with D perhaps matching TRBD2 (6 bases). This CDR3 contains 16 residues. V was clipped by 1 base and J by 5 bases, with 15 bases between them. Per the germline V gene, CDR1 is LGHNA and CDR2 is YNFKEQ. The chain's CDR3 is CASSQGGAGSNNEQFF. The DNA of the CDR3 is TGTGCCAGCAGCCAAGGAGGGGCGGGAAGCAACAATGAGCAGTTCTTC.

This clonotype has just a few counts. The rearrangement joins TRBV7-2 to TRBJ2-3; D might be TRBD2 (5 bases). The CDR3 length is 16 residues. V lost 1 base and J lost 0, with 11 bases in between. Germline V gene data show CDR1 as SGHTA and CDR2 as FQGNSA. Written as DNA, the CDR3 is TGTGCCAGCAGCTTAGTCGCGGGCTTAAGCACAGATACGCAGTATTTT. Protein product: CASSLVAGLSTDTQYF.

The chain uses TRBV7-2 and TRBJ2-1; D tentatively fits TRBD1 or TRBD2 (6 bases each). Germline CDR1 is SGHTA and CDR2 is FQGNSA. CDR3 size: 15 residues. Trimming took off 10 bases at V and 4 bases at J, with 20 bases between the two ends. The CDR3 coding sequence is TGTGCCACGAAGTGGGGGGCAGTTTGGTACAATGAGCAGTTCTTC. This codes for CATKWGAVWYNEQFF.

This clonotype occurred a few times. The rearrangement uses TRBV28 and TRBJ2-7; D gene unclear. There are 14 residues in the CDR3. Germline V gene data show CDR1 as MDHEN and CDR2 as SYDVKM. V dropped 5 bases and J dropped 5 bases, with 16 bases sitting between them. The CDR3 loop reads CASSPRLRRNEQYF. In DNA form, the CDR3 reads TGTGCCAGCAGTCCCCGTCTCCGCCGCAACGAGCAGTACTTC.

The V and J genes are TRBV25-1 and TRBJ1-4, with TRBD1 identical over 8 bases. Per germline, CDR1 MGHDK and CDR2 SYGVNS. The CDR3 is made up of 16 amino acids. J lost 8 bases, V lost 2 bases, and 10 bases had no gene match. CDR3 nucleotide sequence: TGTGCCAGCAGTGAAGCGATCCAGGGGGCTCGGGAAAAACTGTTTTTT. Residues: CASSEAIQGAREKLFF.

This clonotype was recorded once. V gene TRBV5-1 combines with J gene TRBJ2-5; D is unclear. The DNA matches TRBJ2-7 better at its end, which makes the J call doubtful. This CDR3 contains 15 residues. The V gene's germline CDR1 is SGHRS and CDR2 YFSETQ. CDR3 protein: CASSHNKESSYEQYF. The DNA of the CDR3 is TGCGCCAGCAGCCACAATAAAGAGTCCTCCTACGAGCAGTACTTC.

This chain connects TRBV5-1 to TRBJ2-4; D might be TRBD1 (6 bases). The CDR3 length is 17 residues. V lost 6 bases and J lost 13, with 32 bases in between. Germline V CDR1 and CDR2: SGHRS, YFSETQ. The CDR3 region is CASKKRGSRQESYVQYF. The DNA for the CDR3 is TGCGCCAGCAAAAAACGTGGTTCCCGACAGGAGTCCTACGTGCAGTACTTC.

Here the CDR3 reads CASSVEGGRQDTQYF. The DNA for the CDR3 is TGTGCCAGCAGCGTAGAAGGCGGGAGGCAAGATACGCAGTATTTT. The chain uses TRBV9 and TRBJ2-3, with 8 bases fitting TRBD2. Trimming took 0 bases from V and 5 from J; bases not matched to a gene: 5. The CDR3 consists of 15 residues. The germline V gene encodes CDR1 SGDLS and CDR2 YYNGEE.